Here is one T cell receptor beta chain with its context. No antigen is known for it. The sample holds other DNA sequences that translate to the same CDR3. The sample originates from a study of shared clonotypes between healthy human individuals. Study outcomes and limitations: Clonotype sharing across a few donors was observed for about 5.5% of naive CD4 clonotypes. Clonotype sharing among donors was expected to depend on sequencing depth. Rarefaction curves obtained for sorted subsets showed sequencing incomplete despite large depth.

Trimming cost V 4 bases and J 5 bases; bases outside gene matches: 1. The CDR3 has 12 residues. Germline assignment: CDR1 SGDLS and CDR2 YYNGEE. Measured with immunoSEQ multiplex PCR; TCRdb has only the in-frame clones, and not every one. The sample has some 1,900,000 clones; roughly 95% are singletons. Naive CD8 cells, CD45RO-negative and positively selected for CCR7, excluded terminally differentiated effector memory CD45RA+ cells. The chain recombines TRBV9 with TRBJ2-3; 7 nucleotides align to TRBD2. The clonotype originates from a man younger than 35 in good health. The sequencing sample was made of naive CD8+ T cells sorted from blood. Written as DNA, the CDR3 is TGTGCCAGCAGCCCTAGCGGAGATACGCAGTATTTT. Amino acids: CASSPSGDTQYF.